This section outlines one TCR beta chain sequence together with its context. Antigen specificity is unknown. The PCR was carried out with 60 Vbeta primers and 13 Jbeta primers. Using immunoSEQ multiplex PCR, the repertoire was profiled, and TCRdb retains in-frame clones only, with some absent. The sample holds 90,000 to 150,000 clones, less than 65% seen once. This CDR3 contains 12 residues. Germline V gene sequence: CDR1 SQVTM, CDR2 ANQGSEA. The V and J ends lost 6 bases and 6 bases, in that order; junction bases with no gene match: 3. This sample is drawn from a study of cytomegalovirus exposure and HLA in healthy donors. Regarding the study as a whole: Altogether, 150 to 200 TCR beta chains were recorded as cytomegalovirus-associated. Follow-up analysis found HLA locus-dependent TCR association rates, highest for DRB1 and lowest for HLA-C. An Asian-associated ancestry cluster reportedly showed fewer N-insertions than the roughly 670-donor mean in a later analysis.

Sequencing was carried out using PBMCs. V is TRBV29-1 and J is TRBJ1-4, with 8 nucleotides matching TRBD1. The sequence was obtained from a man aged 35 to 55 in good health and CMV-seropositive. The CDR3 nucleotides are TGCAGCGTCTCAGGGGGCGATGAAAAACTGTTTTTT. This translates into CSVSGGDEKLFF.